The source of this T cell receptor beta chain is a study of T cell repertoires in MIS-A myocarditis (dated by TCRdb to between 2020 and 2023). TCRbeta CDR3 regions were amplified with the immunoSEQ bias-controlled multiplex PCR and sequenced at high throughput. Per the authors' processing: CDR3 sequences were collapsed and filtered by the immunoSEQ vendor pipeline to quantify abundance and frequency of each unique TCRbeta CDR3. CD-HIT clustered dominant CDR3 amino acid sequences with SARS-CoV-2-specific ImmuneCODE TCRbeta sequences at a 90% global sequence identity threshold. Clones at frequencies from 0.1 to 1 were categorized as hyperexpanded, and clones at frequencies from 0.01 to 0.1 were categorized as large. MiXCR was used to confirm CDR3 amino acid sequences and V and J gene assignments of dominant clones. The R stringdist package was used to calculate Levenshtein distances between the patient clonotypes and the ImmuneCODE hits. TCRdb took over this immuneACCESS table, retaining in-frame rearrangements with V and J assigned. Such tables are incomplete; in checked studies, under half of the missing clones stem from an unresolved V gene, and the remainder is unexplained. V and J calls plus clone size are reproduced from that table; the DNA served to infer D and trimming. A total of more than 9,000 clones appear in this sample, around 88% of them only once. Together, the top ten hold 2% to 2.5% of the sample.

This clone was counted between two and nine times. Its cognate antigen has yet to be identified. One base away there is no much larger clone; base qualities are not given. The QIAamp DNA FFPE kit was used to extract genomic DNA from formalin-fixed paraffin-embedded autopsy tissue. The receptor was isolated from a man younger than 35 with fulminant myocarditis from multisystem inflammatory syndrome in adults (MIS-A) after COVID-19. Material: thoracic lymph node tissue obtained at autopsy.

In nucleotides, the sequence is TGTGCCAGCAGGGTAGCCAGGAGCAATCAGCCCCAGCATTTT. This is translated as CASRVARSNQPQHF. The chain is encoded by TRBV2 joined to TRBJ1-5; no D gene call is confident. The cysteine opens and the phenylalanine closes a CDR3 of 14 amino acids. Here the CDR3 DNA is all that survives: 42 bases in frame from base 1. From the germline V gene, CDR1 is SNHLY and CDR2 is FYNNEI. V drops 6 bases and J drops 1 base, leaving 10 bases in between.